This TCR beta chain was captured in a study of blood T cell repertoires in COVID-19 (dated by TCRdb to the early 2020s). In terms of the full investigation: Samples covering the acute and convalescent phases of COVID-19 were provided by collaborators in the United States, Italy and Spain. Subjects who had been exposed to COVID-19, were actively infected with it, or had recovered from it provided the deeply sampled blood TCRbeta repertoires that made up the dataset. The prospective study material was composed of cDNA or gDNA derived from T cells, B-cell-depleted T cells, or PBMCs. A de-identified subject ID, COVID-19 status, age in years and sex were almost always included in the sample metadata. Samples came from the ongoing ImmuneRACE study (first 160 participants) plus 1,254 subjects from 6 global collaborators. Where HLA class I and class II types were available, the types were taken from metadata supplied by the sample provider, not from assay-based typing. The repertoires were made available in a free public database intended to serve as a resource for research on the immune response to SARS-CoV-2. General findings and caveats noted by the study authors: How much clinical and demographic metadata was included differed by source and by participant, and the metadata was provided uncurated.

The germline V gene (reference sequence) yields SEHNR for CDR1 and FQNEAQ for CDR2. At the junction V is shortened by 5 bases and J by 4 bases; bases outside the gene matches: 3. The CDR3 numbers 14 residues from cysteine through phenylalanine. Only the CDR3 region is kept as DNA, spanning 42 bases read in frame from base 1. Of note for this clone: This clone's antigen is unknown. No base quality values were provided; no much bigger clone lies one nucleotide off.

Whole blood was collected in K2EDTA tubes by collaborating institutions according to the institutions' own protocols. For TCRbeta analysis, collaborators shipped samples in one of three forms: frozen whole blood, isolated PBMCs, or DNA extracted from either of those sample types. TCRbeta CDR3 regions were amplified from genomic DNA using the immunoSEQ Assay, a bias-controlled multiplex PCR. The original methods were these. The number of nucleated cells in each sample was estimated from the amplification of reference gene primers within the assay. Sequence reads were collapsed and filtered to measure the absolute abundance of every unique TCRbeta CDR3 rearrangement. For each sample, productive Simpson clonality was calculated as the square root of Simpson's diversity index across productive rearrangements. TCRdb carries this immuneACCESS record with in-frame sequences only. Its versions omit some clonotypes, under half of them owing to an unresolved V gene in the studies checked, with the rest unexplained. V, J and clone size derive from that table, while D and trimming were established from the DNA sequence. Within this sample are approximately 210,000 clones, with 80% to 85% of them counted one time only. The ten largest clones represent 15% to 20% of the sample.

The V gene is TRBV7-9 and the J gene is TRBJ1-2, with 11 middle bases fitting TRBD1. Sequencing input: peripheral blood. The source of this sequence is a human donor in a cohort sampled during active COVID-19. This receptor carries the CDR3 CASSRTGGSYGYTF. The nucleotides read TGTGCCAGCAGCAGGACAGGGGGCTCCTATGGCTACACCTTC.